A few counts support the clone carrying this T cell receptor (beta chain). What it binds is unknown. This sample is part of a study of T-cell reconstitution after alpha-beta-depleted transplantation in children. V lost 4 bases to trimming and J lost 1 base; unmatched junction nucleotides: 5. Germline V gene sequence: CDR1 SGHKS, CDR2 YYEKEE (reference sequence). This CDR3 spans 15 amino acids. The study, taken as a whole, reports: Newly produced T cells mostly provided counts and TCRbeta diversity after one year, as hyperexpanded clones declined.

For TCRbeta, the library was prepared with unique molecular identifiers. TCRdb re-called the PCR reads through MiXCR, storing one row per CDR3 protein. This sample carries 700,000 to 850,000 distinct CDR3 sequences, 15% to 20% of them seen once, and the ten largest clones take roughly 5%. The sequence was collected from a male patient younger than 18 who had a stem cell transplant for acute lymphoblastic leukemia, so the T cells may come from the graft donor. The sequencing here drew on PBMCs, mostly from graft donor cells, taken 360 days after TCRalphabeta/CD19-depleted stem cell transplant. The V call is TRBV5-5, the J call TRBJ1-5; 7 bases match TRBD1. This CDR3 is CASSMDRRSNQPQHF. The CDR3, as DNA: TGTGCCAGCAGCATGGACAGGCGGAGCAATCAGCCCCAGCATTTT. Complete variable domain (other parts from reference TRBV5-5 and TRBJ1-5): DAGVTQSPTHLIKTRGQQVTLRCSPISGHKSVSWYQQVLGQGPQFIFQYYEKEERGRGNFPDRFSARQFPNYSSELNVNALLLGDSALYLCASSMDRRSNQPQHFGDGTRLSIL.